Following are 27 T cell receptor beta chains from one sample sequenced in a study of blood T cell repertoires in COVID-19. TCRdb keeps only in-frame clones here, not all; method: immunoSEQ multiplex PCR. The sample has around 250,000 clones, around 86% seen once. The material sequenced was peripheral blood. The receptors come from a man aged 35 to 55 with active or convalescent COVID-19.

The chain uses TRBV19 and TRBJ1-3, with 11 bases matching TRBD1. The CDR3 is made up of 17 amino acids. CDR1 and CDR2 (germline): LNHDA, SQIVND (reference sequence). V shed 6 bases and J 4 bases; nucleotides not matched to a gene: 11. The CDR3: CASSRTGGKSTGNTIYF. In DNA, the CDR3 is TGTGCCAGTAGCAGGACAGGGGGCAAGTCAACGGGAAACACCATATATTTT.

The DNA of the CDR3 is TGTGCCAGCAGTCGCGGAGGGCCCGGGGAGCTGTTTTTT. Its translation: CASSRGGPGELFF. V gene TRBV28 combines with J gene TRBJ2-2, with a tentative D call TRBD2 (6 bases). Trimming pared 5 bases from V and 6 bases from J, leaving 10 bases between. This CDR3 contains 13 residues. Germline loops: CDR1 MDHEN, CDR2 SYDVKM.

This chain connects TRBV5-1 to TRBJ2-3, with D perhaps TRBD1 (6 bases). The CDR3 is made up of 15 amino acids. Germline V gives CDR1 SGHRS, CDR2 YFSETQ. V was pared by 4 bases and J by 4 bases, with 16 bases between. The CDR3 DNA reads as TGCGCCAGCAGCCTACAGGGTGTGAGCGCAGATACGCAGTATTTT. This codes for CASSLQGVSADTQYF.

This clone was seen only a few times. The rearrangement links TRBV30 to TRBJ1-6, with no clear D. The V and J ends lost 0 bases and 0 bases respectively, with 6 bases between them. Per germline, CDR1 GTSNPN and CDR2 SVGIG (reference sequence). This CDR3 spans 15 amino acids. The CDR3 DNA is TGTGCCTGGAGTGTCCTAAGCTCCTATAATTCACCCCTCCACTTT. Its protein is CAWSVLSSYNSPLHF. Filled out from reference TRBV30 and TRBJ1-6, the complete variable domain reads SQTIHQWPATLVQPVGSPLSLECTVEGTSNPNLYWYRQAAGRGLQLLFYSVGIGQISSEVPQNLSASRPQDRQFILSSKKLLLSDSGFYLCAWSVLSSYNSPLHFGNGTRLTVT.

The V call is TRBV7-2, the J call TRBJ1-2, with D unclear. V was trimmed by 2 bases and J by 7 bases, leaving 8 bases between them. This CDR3 spans 12 amino acids. Germline V gene sequence: CDR1 SGHTA, CDR2 FQGNSA. The CDR3 spells CASSLYEGGYTF. The CDR3 coding sequence is TGTGCCAGCAGCTTATACGAGGGTGGCTACACCTTC.

The rearrangement uses TRBV7-3 and TRBJ2-3, with D possibly matching TRBD2 (6 bases). Per germline, CDR1 SGHTA and CDR2 FQGTGA. This CDR3 is built from 15 residues. Trimming cost V 1 base and J 1 base, with 9 bases left between them. CDR3 residues: CASSLMSGGTDTQYF. For the CDR3, the DNA is TGTGCCAGCAGCTTAATGTCGGGGGGCACAGATACGCAGTATTTT. Filled out from reference TRBV7-3 and TRBJ2-3, the complete variable domain reads GAGVSQTPSNKVTEKGKYVELRCDPISGHTALYWYRQSLGQGPEFLIYFQGTGAADDSGLPNDRFFAVRPEGSVSTLKIQRTERGDSAVYLCASSLMSGGTDTQYFGPGTRLTVL.

The chain has TRBV12-3 or TRBV12-4 and TRBJ2-3, with unresolved D. Trimming removed 6 bases at V and 8 bases at J, with 12 bases between. CDR3 size: 12 residues. For the CDR3, the DNA is TGTGCCAGCAGCACCCGTACTGTTACGCAGTATTTT. Protein product: CASSTRTVTQYF.

The chain joins TRBV7-2 to TRBJ1-2, with D unclear. CDR1 and CDR2 from the germline V gene are SGHTA and FQGNSA. Trimming removed 3 bases at V and 8 bases at J, with 19 bases between. This CDR3 is built from 15 residues. The CDR3 DNA reads TGTGCCAGCAGCTTGTCCTCTTCCTGGTCTAGAGGCTACACCTTC. It yields the protein CASSLSSSWSRGYTF.

This chain connects TRBV9 to TRBJ1-4; D is possibly TRBD1 (6 bases). V was clipped by 0 bases and J by 8 bases, with 11 bases between them. This CDR3 contains 14 residues. Germline V gene lookup returns CDR1 SGDLS and CDR2 YYNGEE. CDR3 bases: TGTGCCAGCAGCGTAGCAGGGGTGGAGGAAAAACTGTTTTTT. This encodes CASSVAGVEEKLFF.

The chain recombines TRBV19 with TRBJ2-3, with 13 bases that match TRBD2. The germline V gene has CDR1 LNHDA and CDR2 SQIVND (reference sequence). The CDR3 is made up of 15 amino acids. The ends lost 6 bases at V and 6 bases at J; junction bases unmatched: 6. CDR3 sequence: CASRTSGGPNDTQYF. The CDR3 DNA reads as TGTGCCAGTAGGACTAGCGGGGGGCCCAACGATACGCAGTATTTT.

The genes are TRBV28 and TRBJ2-6, with 7 bases that match TRBD1. CDR3 size: 15 residues. V shed 3 bases and J 2 bases; nucleotides not matched to a gene: 1. CDR1 and CDR2 (germline): MDHEN, SYDVKM. CDR3 protein: CASSLGQPGANVLTF. CDR3 in DNA: TGTGCCAGCAGTTTGGGACAGCCTGGGGCCAACGTCCTGACTTTC.

This clone came up once. The V and J genes are TRBV9 and TRBJ2-3; 10 nucleotides line up with TRBD2. The CDR3 runs 16 residues. The V segment lost 0 bases and the J segment 4 bases; nucleotides outside the gene matches: 5. The germline V gene encodes CDR1 SGDLS and CDR2 YYNGEE. DNA of the CDR3: TGTGCCAGCAGCGTAGATCCAGCGGGAGGGGCAGATACGCAGTATTTT. This sequence encodes CASSVDPAGGADTQYF. Complete variable domain (other parts from reference TRBV9 and TRBJ2-3): DSGVTQTPKHLITATGQRVTLRCSPRSGDLSVYWYQQSLDQGLQFLIQYYNGEERAKGNILERFSAQQFPDLHSELNLSSLELGDSALYFCASSVDPAGGADTQYFGPGTRLTVL.

This sequence joins TRBV25-1 and TRBJ2-7; 8 bases map to TRBD1. This CDR3 region has 14 residues. Germline CDR1 is MGHDK and CDR2 is SYGVNS. J gave up 2 bases and V 2 bases, and 2 bases lay outside the gene matches. The CDR3 bases are TGTGCCAGCAGTGAAAAGACAGGGGCCTACGAGCAGTACTTC. It is translated as CASSEKTGAYEQYF.

The chain carries TRBV6-5 and TRBJ2-6, with D possibly matching TRBD1 (6 bases). V gave up 7 bases and J gave up 2 bases, with 12 bases separating them. CDR3 length equals 15 residues. Germline V gene lookup returns CDR1 MNHEY and CDR2 SVGAGI. CDR3 protein: CASTPGETGANVLTF. Written as DNA, the CDR3 is TGTGCCAGCACCCCAGGGGAGACTGGGGCCAACGTCCTGACTTTC.

The chain links TRBV6-5 to TRBJ1-5; a possible D gene is TRBD1 (6 bases). CDR3 length: 14 amino acids. Germline V lookup: CDR1 MNHEY, CDR2 SVGAGI. V lost 6 bases to trimming and J lost 2 bases, with 11 bases between them. The CDR3 reads CASSHNRGNQPQHF. CDR3 coding DNA: TGTGCCAGCAGCCATAACAGGGGCAATCAGCCCCAGCATTTT.

The chain combines TRBV5-1 with TRBJ1-4, with TRBD1 as a possible D gene (6 bases). CDR1 is SGHRS and CDR2 is YFSETQ in the germline V gene. V lost 5 bases and J 6 bases, leaving 14 bases between the germline ends. The CDR3 length is 14 residues. The CDR3 nucleotides read TGCGCCAGCAGTGGGGGGGCGATTGATGAAAAACTGTTTTTT. Translated, it gives CASSGGAIDEKLFF.

The rearrangement uses TRBV4-1 and TRBJ1-6; no clear D. This CDR3 has 15 amino acids. Looked up from germline, CDR1 is MGHRA and CDR2 is YSYEKL. Trimming took 0 bases from V and 11 from J, leaving 14 bases between them. CDR3 bases: TGCGCCAGCAGCCAAGATCAACGGTCCCAAACACCCCTCCACTTT. This encodes CASSQDQRSQTPLHF.

The rearrangement links TRBV2 to TRBJ2-7; 8 bases fit TRBD1. The CDR3 length is 14 residues. Trimming cost V 4 bases and J 1 base; bases outside gene matches: 3. CDR1 SNHLY and CDR2 FYNNEI come from the germline V gene. CDR3 in amino acids: CASSATGGSYEQYF. CDR3 nucleotides: TGTGCCAGCAGTGCCACAGGGGGGTCCTACGAGCAGTACTTC.

The rearrangement uses TRBV2 and TRBJ2-3; D perhaps matches TRBD1 (5 bases). V lost 6 bases, J lost 0 bases, and 16 bases lay in between. CDR3 length equals 16 residues. CDR1 and CDR2 (germline): SNHLY, FYNNEI. The CDR3: CASRGKTGVSTDTQYF. The CDR3 nucleotides are TGTGCCAGCAGGGGCAAAACAGGCGTTAGCACAGATACGCAGTATTTT.

The gene calls are TRBV6-1 and TRBJ1-1, with a weak D call TRBD1 (6 bases). V lost 4 bases to trimming and J lost 1 base, with 10 bases between them. Germline-derived CDR1 and CDR2 are MNHNS and SASEGT. The CDR3 covers 14 residues. The CDR3 loop is CASSAPGQNTEAFF. DNA of the CDR3: TGTGCCAGCAGTGCGCCGGGACAGAACACTGAAGCTTTCTTT.

This sequence joins TRBV30 and TRBJ1-6, with a possible D match to TRBD1 (5 bases). The V end was cut by 3 bases, the J end by 5 bases, with 26 bases between. CDR3 length: 19 amino acids. The V gene's germline CDR1 is GTSNPN and CDR2 SVGIG (reference sequence). The CDR3: CAWSRTGVAYAGDNSPLHF. The CDR3 DNA reads as TGTGCCTGGAGCCGTACGGGGGTTGCGTACGCTGGTGATAATTCACCCCTCCACTTT.

The gene calls are TRBV27 and TRBJ2-7, with 7 bases identical to TRBD2. Germline CDR1 MNHEY, CDR2 SMNVEV (reference sequence). The CDR3 loop spans 15 amino acids. The V and J ends lost 2 bases and 7 bases, in that order; junction bases with no gene match: 11. The CDR3 loop is CASSLDGPFGGEQYF. In DNA, the CDR3 is TGTGCCAGCAGTTTAGACGGGCCTTTCGGGGGGGAGCAGTACTTC.

This clone was found a few times. Other nucleotide sequences in the sample specify the same CDR3. J is TRBJ2-1 and V is TRBV11-2, with D tentatively TRBD2 (6 bases). The germline V gene encodes CDR1 SGHAT and CDR2 FQNNGV. V dropped 4 bases and J dropped 4 bases, with 8 bases sitting between them. The CDR3 contains 13 residues. This CDR3 is CASSSGGYNEQFF. CDR3 nucleotides: TGTGCCAGCAGCTCCGGGGGTTACAATGAGCAGTTCTTC.

This rearrangement joins TRBV5-6 to TRBJ2-4; 8 bases map to TRBD1. V shed 4 bases and J 4 bases; nucleotides not matched to a gene: 7. This CDR3 region has 15 residues. The germline V gene has CDR1 SGHDT and CDR2 YYEEEE. In DNA, the CDR3 is TGTGCCAGCAGCCCCGGGACAGGTAATAAAAACATTCAGTACTTC. Protein: CASSPGTGNKNIQYF.

CDR3 loop: CASRTRGSDSPLHF. Written as DNA, the CDR3 is TGTGCCAGCAGGACCAGGGGCTCCGATTCACCCCTCCACTTT. J is TRBJ1-6 and V is TRBV6-5; TRBD1 is a possible D gene (6 bases). With 6 bases removed from V and 8 bases from J, the gap between germline ends came to 14 bases. The CDR3 is made up of 14 amino acids. The germline V gene has CDR1 MNHEY and CDR2 SVGAGI.

The chain has TRBV6-5 and TRBJ1-5; 10 nucleotides match TRBD1. Trimming cost V 5 bases and J 4 bases; bases outside gene matches: 5. This CDR3 region has 15 residues. The germline CDR1 and CDR2 sequences are MNHEY and SVGAGI. This chain's CDR3 is CASSRTGGLNQPQHF. The CDR3 region has the DNA TGTGCCAGCAGTCGGACAGGGGGGCTGAATCAGCCCCAGCATTTT.

The chain combines TRBV12-5 with TRBJ1-5, with a possible D match to TRBD1 (6 bases). The CDR3 is made up of 15 amino acids. From germline, CDR1 is LGHNT and CDR2 FRNRAP. Between the trimmed V and J ends, which lost 1 base and 16 bases, there was a span of 23 bases. The CDR3 DNA reads as TGTGCTAGTGGTTTGGGAGGGATTGGGGGACACGGCGAACATTTT. This sequence encodes CASGLGGIGGHGEHF.